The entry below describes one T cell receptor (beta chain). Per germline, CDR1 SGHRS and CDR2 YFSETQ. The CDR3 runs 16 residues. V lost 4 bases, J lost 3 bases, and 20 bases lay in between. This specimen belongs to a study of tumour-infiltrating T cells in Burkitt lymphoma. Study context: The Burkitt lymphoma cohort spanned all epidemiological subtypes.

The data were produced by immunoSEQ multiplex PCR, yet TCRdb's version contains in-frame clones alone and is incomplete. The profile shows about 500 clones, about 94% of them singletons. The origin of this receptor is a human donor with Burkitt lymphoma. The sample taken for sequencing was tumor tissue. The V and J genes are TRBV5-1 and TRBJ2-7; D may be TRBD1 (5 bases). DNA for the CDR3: TGCGCCAGCAGCGAAACAGGAGACTCGGATCTCTACGAGCAGTACTTC. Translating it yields CASSETGDSDLYEQYF.